Listed below are T cell receptor beta chains from one sample, sequenced in a study of STAT3 mutations in large granular lymphocyte leukemia. The assay was immunoSEQ multiplex PCR, and TCRdb's table has in-frame clones only and misses some. Here the sample spans tens of thousands of clones, approximately 94% being singletons. Sequencing was performed on peripheral blood mononuclear cells. These receptors were obtained from a man aged 35 to 55 with T-cell large granular lymphocyte leukemia. Some clones in this sample may be carry-over from other donors' samples. Each CDR3 is given with its conserved first and last residue. The order of the fields is clone size, D gene, V gene, J gene, CDR3 protein, CDR3 DNA. A D gene is named only where the DNA matches it firmly. Size is stated for part of the rows, as once, few or many counts, or as a class when the clone is expanded.

clone_size: few; d_call: NA; v_call: TRBV29-1; j_call: TRBJ1-2; cdr3_aa: CSVERGDGYTF; cdr3_nt: TGCAGCGTTGAGAGGGGTGATGGCTACACCTTC
clone_size: NA; d_call: NA; v_call: TRBV6-6; j_call: TRBJ2-2; cdr3_aa: CASIGGTGELFF; cdr3_nt: TGTGCCAGCATCGGGGGAACCGGGGAGCTGTTTTTT
clone_size: NA; d_call: NA; v_call: TRBV6-5; j_call: TRBJ1-2; cdr3_aa: CASSSPRQLSYGYTF; cdr3_nt: TGTGCCAGCAGTTCCCCAAGACAGTTGTCCTATGGCTACACCTTC
clone_size: NA; d_call: TRBD1; v_call: TRBV28; j_call: TRBJ1-2; cdr3_aa: CASTNRGNGYTF; cdr3_nt: TGTGCCAGCACCAACAGGGGTAACGGCTACACCTTC
clone_size: NA; d_call: NA; v_call: TRBV6-6; j_call: TRBJ2-5; cdr3_aa: CASSYSQETQYF; cdr3_nt: TGTGCCAGCAGTTACTCCCAAGAGACCCAGTACTTC
clone_size: once; d_call: NA; v_call: TRBV27; j_call: TRBJ1-1; cdr3_aa: CASSNPGYGTEAFF; cdr3_nt: TGTGCCAGCAGTAACCCAGGGTACGGCACTGAAGCTTTCTTT
clone_size: NA; d_call: NA; v_call: TRBV25-1; j_call: TRBJ1-2; cdr3_aa: CASLGGVGGYTF; cdr3_nt: TGTGCCTCCCTGGGGGGGGTAGGTGGCTACACCTTC
clone_size: NA; d_call: NA; v_call: TRBV7-2; j_call: TRBJ2-1; cdr3_aa: CASSLRQGYNEQFF; cdr3_nt: TGTGCCAGCAGCTTAAGGCAGGGATACAATGAGCAGTTCTTC
clone_size: once; d_call: NA; v_call: TRBV7-6; j_call: TRBJ2-5; cdr3_aa: CASRMRETQYF; cdr3_nt: TGTGCCAGCAGGATGCGGGAGACCCAGTACTTC
clone_size: NA; d_call: NA; v_call: TRBV7-6; j_call: TRBJ2-6; cdr3_aa: CASSLDSSGANVLTF; cdr3_nt: TGTGCCAGCAGCTTAGACAGCTCTGGGGCCAACGTCCTGACTTTC
clone_size: NA; d_call: NA; v_call: TRBV6-1; j_call: TRBJ1-2; cdr3_aa: CASSDSIYGYTF; cdr3_nt: TGTGCCAGCAGTGACAGTATCTATGGCTACACCTTC
clone_size: NA; d_call: NA; v_call: TRBV5-5; j_call: TRBJ2-5; cdr3_aa: CASSLMSVAETQYF; cdr3_nt: TGTGCCAGCAGCTTGATGTCGGTCGCAGAGACCCAGTACTTC
clone_size: NA; d_call: NA; v_call: TRBV6-5; j_call: TRBJ1-2; cdr3_aa: CASSLSTNYGYTF; cdr3_nt: TGTGCCAGCAGCCTCAGCACTAACTATGGCTACACCTTC
clone_size: NA; d_call: NA; v_call: TRBV9; j_call: TRBJ1-4; cdr3_aa: CASSPSPGQNEKLFF; cdr3_nt: TGTGCCAGCAGCCCTTCGCCAGGGCAGAATGAAAAACTGTTTTTT
clone_size: few; d_call: NA; v_call: TRBV9; j_call: TRBJ2-7; cdr3_aa: CASSVESGISYEQYF; cdr3_nt: TGTGCCAGCAGCGTAGAGAGCGGCATATCCTACGAGCAGTACTTC
clone_size: NA; d_call: NA; v_call: TRBV19; j_call: TRBJ1-5; cdr3_aa: CASTIRRGLNQPQHF; cdr3_nt: TGTGCCAGTACTATTCGACGCGGGTTAAATCAGCCCCAGCATTTT
clone_size: NA; d_call: NA; v_call: TRBV9; j_call: TRBJ2-5; cdr3_aa: CASSGQETQYF; cdr3_nt: TGTGCCAGCAGCGGACAAGAGACCCAGTACTTC
clone_size: NA; d_call: NA; v_call: TRBV5-4; j_call: TRBJ1-2; cdr3_aa: CASSRTVNYGYTF; cdr3_nt: TGTGCCAGCAGCCGGACAGTTAACTATGGCTACACCTTC
clone_size: NA; d_call: TRBD2; v_call: TRBV18; j_call: TRBJ2-5; cdr3_aa: CASSPRWERGAETQYF; cdr3_nt: TGTGCCAGCTCACCGCGGTGGGAGCGGGGGGCCGAGACCCAGTACTTC
clone_size: NA; d_call: NA; v_call: TRBV5-6; j_call: TRBJ1-3; cdr3_aa: CASSLIGVGNTIYF; cdr3_nt: TGTGCCAGCAGCTTGATCGGGGTAGGAAACACCATATATTTT
clone_size: NA; d_call: TRBD1; v_call: TRBV2; j_call: TRBJ1-3; cdr3_aa: CAINPPTGGGGNTIYF; cdr3_nt: TGTGCCATCAACCCCCCTACAGGGGGCGGCGGAAACACCATATATTTT
clone_size: once; d_call: NA; v_call: TRBV18; j_call: TRBJ2-3; cdr3_aa: CASSLGTDTQYF; cdr3_nt: TGTGCCAGCTCACTTGGTACAGATACGCAGTATTTT
clone_size: NA; d_call: NA; v_call: TRBV5-1; j_call: TRBJ2-1; cdr3_aa: CASSLEGHSSYNEQFF; cdr3_nt: TGCGCCAGCAGCTTGGAGGGACACAGCTCCTACAATGAGCAGTTCTTC
clone_size: NA; d_call: NA; v_call: TRBV7-9; j_call: TRBJ2-7; cdr3_aa: CASSLDGLSYEQYF; cdr3_nt: TGTGCCAGCAGCTTAGACGGGCTTTCCTACGAGCAGTACTTC
clone_size: NA; d_call: NA; v_call: TRBV9; j_call: TRBJ2-3; cdr3_aa: CASSVAPIVGGGPDTQYF; cdr3_nt: TGTGCCAGCAGCGTAGCCCCGATCGTCGGGGGAGGCCCAGATACGCAGTATTTT
clone_size: NA; d_call: TRBD1; v_call: TRBV5-1; j_call: TRBJ2-5; cdr3_aa: CASRRRTGRQETQYF; cdr3_nt: TGCGCCAGCAGACGCCGGACAGGGCGTCAAGAGACCCAGTACTTC
clone_size: NA; d_call: NA; v_call: TRBV25-1; j_call: TRBJ1-3; cdr3_aa: CASSDSRGWGNTIYF; cdr3_nt: TGTGCCAGCAGTGACTCGAGAGGCTGGGGAAACACCATATATTTT
clone_size: NA; d_call: TRBD1; v_call: TRBV6-1; j_call: TRBJ1-5; cdr3_aa: CASSGQSGTGVRQPQHF; cdr3_nt: TGTGCCAGCAGTGGCCAATCGGGTACAGGGGTAAGGCAGCCCCAGCATTTT
clone_size: NA; d_call: TRBD2; v_call: TRBV18; j_call: TRBJ2-2; cdr3_aa: CASSPQIGLAGVANTGELFF; cdr3_nt: TGTGCCAGCTCACCACAGATCGGACTAGCGGGGGTAGCAAACACCGGGGAGCTGTTTTTT
clone_size: NA; d_call: NA; v_call: TRBV5-6; j_call: TRBJ1-5; cdr3_aa: CASSFGPTGLYSNQPQHF; cdr3_nt: TGTGCCAGCAGCTTCGGACCAACAGGGCTTTATAGCAATCAGCCCCAGCATTTT
clone_size: NA; d_call: TRBD2; v_call: TRBV7-3; j_call: TRBJ2-2; cdr3_aa: CASSPGLAAAGELFF; cdr3_nt: TGTGCCAGCAGTCCGGGGCTAGCGGCGGCCGGGGAGCTGTTTTTT
clone_size: NA; d_call: NA; v_call: TRBV7-7; j_call: TRBJ1-6; cdr3_aa: CASSESDNSPLHF; cdr3_nt: TGTGCCAGCTCCGAGTCGGATAATTCACCCCTCCACTTT
clone_size: NA; d_call: NA; v_call: TRBV4-3; j_call: TRBJ1-2; cdr3_aa: CASSQARGGYYGYTF; cdr3_nt: TGCGCCAGCAGCCAAGCCCGGGGAGGGTACTATGGCTACACCTTC
clone_size: NA; d_call: TRBD1; v_call: TRBV25-1; j_call: TRBJ2-7; cdr3_aa: CASSLSGQIYEQYF; cdr3_nt: TGTGCCAGCAGTCTATCGGGACAGATTTACGAGCAGTACTTC
clone_size: NA; d_call: NA; v_call: TRBV11-2; j_call: TRBJ2-3; cdr3_aa: CASSFTASSTDTQYF; cdr3_nt: TGTGCCAGCAGCTTCACGGCCTCATCCACAGATACGCAGTATTTT
clone_size: NA; d_call: TRBD1; v_call: TRBV4-1; j_call: TRBJ1-1; cdr3_aa: CASSLGTGNTEAFF; cdr3_nt: TGCGCCAGCAGCCTCGGGACAGGGAACACTGAAGCTTTCTTT
clone_size: NA; d_call: TRBD1; v_call: TRBV4-1; j_call: TRBJ2-6; cdr3_aa: CASSQLTDRGNTLGANVLTF; cdr3_nt: TGCGCCAGCAGCCAACTTACCGACAGGGGGAATACTCTAGGGGCCAACGTCCTGACTTTC
clone_size: NA; d_call: NA; v_call: TRBV30; j_call: TRBJ2-2; cdr3_aa: CAWSNWPTTGELFF; cdr3_nt: TGTGCCTGGAGTAATTGGCCAACCACCGGGGAGCTGTTTTTT
clone_size: once; d_call: TRBD2; v_call: TRBV13; j_call: TRBJ2-2; cdr3_aa: CASKRLAEYTGELFF; cdr3_nt: TGTGCCAGCAAACGACTAGCGGAGTACACCGGGGAGCTGTTTTTT
clone_size: NA; d_call: NA; v_call: TRBV30; j_call: TRBJ1-6; cdr3_aa: CAWTGLINSPLHF; cdr3_nt: TGTGCCTGGACAGGGTTGATTAATTCACCCCTCCACTTT
clone_size: NA; d_call: NA; v_call: TRBV5-1; j_call: TRBJ1-2; cdr3_aa: CASSRDEQGYTF; cdr3_nt: TGCGCCAGCAGCAGGGACGAGCAAGGCTACACCTTC
clone_size: NA; d_call: NA; v_call: TRBV4-3; j_call: TRBJ2-5; cdr3_aa: CASSRLVGETQYF; cdr3_nt: TGCGCCAGCAGTCGACTAGTCGGGGAGACCCAGTACTTC
clone_size: NA; d_call: NA; v_call: TRBV6-6; j_call: TRBJ2-4; cdr3_aa: CASSLGTLAKNIQYF; cdr3_nt: TGTGCCAGCAGCCTAGGGACTTTAGCCAAAAACATTCAGTACTTC
clone_size: NA; d_call: NA; v_call: TRBV9; j_call: TRBJ2-5; cdr3_aa: CASSGGGFQETQYF; cdr3_nt: TGTGCCAGCAGCGGGGGTGGGTTCCAAGAGACCCAGTACTTC
clone_size: NA; d_call: NA; v_call: TRBV9; j_call: TRBJ1-6; cdr3_aa: CASSVGGRENSPLHF; cdr3_nt: TGTGCCAGCAGCGTAGGGGGCAGGGAAAATTCACCCCTCCACTTT
clone_size: NA; d_call: NA; v_call: TRBV5-6; j_call: TRBJ2-7; cdr3_aa: CASSLDRVGSYEQYF; cdr3_nt: TGTGCCAGCAGCTTGGACAGGGTGGGCTCCTACGAGCAGTACTTC
clone_size: once; d_call: NA; v_call: TRBV6-1; j_call: TRBJ1-1; cdr3_aa: CASTSYIGGTEAFF; cdr3_nt: TGTGCCAGCACCTCTTACATAGGGGGCACTGAAGCTTTCTTT
clone_size: NA; d_call: NA; v_call: TRBV29-1; j_call: TRBJ1-2; cdr3_aa: CSVDQSDYGYTF; cdr3_nt: TGCAGCGTTGATCAATCTGACTATGGCTACACCTTC